The 23 T cell receptor beta chains below come from one sample, sequenced in a study of cytomegalovirus exposure and HLA in healthy donors. The PCR employed 60 Vbeta primers together with 13 Jbeta primers. Generated by immunoSEQ multiplex PCR, the TCRdb table keeps only in-frame clones and is missing some. The sample lists some 110,000 clones, roughly 9.1% occurring once. What was sequenced was PBMCs. The receptors come from a man in his forties in good health and CMV-seropositive.

In its sample, this clone was seen a few times. The rearrangement joins TRBV5-4 to TRBJ1-2; a possible D gene is TRBD1 (6 bases). Trimming removed 0 bases from V and 8 bases from J, with 11 bases in between. The germline gives CDR1 SGHNT, CDR2 YYREEE (reference sequence). The CDR3 runs 13 residues. The CDR3 sequence: CASSLEGVGGYTF. CDR3 DNA sequence: TGTGCCAGCAGCTTGGAGGGGGTAGGGGGCTACACCTTC.

The rearrangement uses TRBV7-9 and TRBJ1-2; D not certain. This CDR3 has 13 residues. The germline V gene has CDR1 SEHNR and CDR2 FQNEAQ (reference sequence). Between the trimmed V and J ends, which lost 1 base and 8 bases, there was a span of 11 bases. As DNA, the CDR3 is TGTGCCAGCAGCTTAGATTTTGGGAGAGGCTACACCTTC. As protein: CASSLDFGRGYTF.

The rearrangement joins TRBV5-1 to TRBJ1-1; D perhaps matches TRBD1 (6 bases). Germline CDR1 reads SGHRS; CDR2 reads YFSETQ. The CDR3 is 15 amino acids. V gave up 0 bases and J gave up 6 bases, with 15 bases separating them. As DNA, the CDR3 is TGCGCCAGCAGCTTGGTAGGGGGAGACGGGCCTGAAGCTTTCTTT. Its translation: CASSLVGGDGPEAFF.

The chain combines TRBV19 with TRBJ1-5, with D maybe TRBD1 (6 bases). The V gene's germline CDR1 is LNHDA and CDR2 SQIVND (reference sequence). The germline V and J ends were trimmed by 5 bases and 6 bases, with 11 bases remaining between them. The CDR3 is 13 amino acids. CDR3 amino acids: CASSDRPGQPQHF. CDR3 sequence (DNA): TGTGCCAGTAGTGACAGGCCAGGTCAGCCCCAGCATTTT.

Only a few counts were recorded for this clone. The gene calls are TRBV2 and TRBJ2-7; D may be TRBD2 (5 bases). Trimming took off 8 bases at V and 4 bases at J, with 15 bases between the two ends. CDR1 is SNHLY, CDR2 FYNNEI, per germline. There are 13 residues in the CDR3. DNA for the CDR3: TGTGCCAGCCTAGCCTATTACGGGTACGAGCAGTACTTC. Translating it yields CASLAYYGYEQYF.

This chain uses TRBV5-6 with TRBJ1-2; D gene uncertain. V lost 0 bases and J 6 bases, leaving 15 bases between the germline ends. This CDR3 comprises 15 residues. From germline, CDR1 is SGHDT and CDR2 YYEEEE. CDR3 region: CASSLGFAGANGYTF. The CDR3 bases are TGTGCCAGCAGCTTGGGATTTGCAGGTGCAAATGGCTACACCTTC.

The chain is built from TRBV12-5 and TRBJ2-1, with 7 bases identical to TRBD2. The V gene's germline CDR1 is LGHNT and CDR2 FRNRAP. The CDR3 is 16 amino acids. The junction had 14 bases not matched to a gene; V was cut back by 5 bases and J by 7 bases. The CDR3 sequence: CASGPLSGKGKNEQFF. CDR3 DNA: TGTGCTAGTGGTCCTCTCAGCGGGAAGGGTAAGAATGAGCAGTTCTTC.

This sequence joins TRBV7-9 and TRBJ2-1; D ambiguous. V shed 0 bases and J shed 7 bases, with 13 bases lying between them. CDR1 is SEHNR and CDR2 is FQNEAQ in the germline V gene (reference sequence). CDR3 size: 15 residues. In nucleotides, the CDR3 is TGTGCCAGCAGCTTAGCTGAAGCTCTTTGGAATGAGCAGTTCTTC. It is translated as CASSLAEALWNEQFF.

This clone showed up just a few times. The chain links TRBV6-1 to TRBJ2-1; TRBD2 matches 13 bases. Germline V CDR1 and CDR2: MNHNS, SASEGT. CDR3 length: 16 residues. Trimming removed 3 bases from V and 7 bases from J; junction bases left unmatched: 6. The chain's CDR3 is CASSDTSGRAGNEQFF. In DNA form, the CDR3 reads TGTGCCAGCAGTGATACTAGCGGGAGGGCAGGGAATGAGCAGTTCTTC.

Written as DNA, the CDR3 is TGTGCCAGCAGTTTGGGGACAGAAAATTTTAATCAGCCCCAGCATTTT. It encodes CASSLGTENFNQPQHF. The genes are TRBV28 and TRBJ1-5; 7 bases align to TRBD1. Trimming took 3 bases from V and 4 from J; bases not matched to a gene: 9. The germline V gene encodes CDR1 MDHEN and CDR2 SYDVKM. The CDR3 has 16 residues.

This clone was detected many times. This rearrangement joins TRBV6-1 to TRBJ2-2; 12 nucleotides line up with TRBD2. CDR1 is MNHNS and CDR2 is SASEGT in the germline V gene. Unmatched junction bases numbered 0, after V lost 1 base and J lost 6 bases. This CDR3 has 15 amino acids. CDR3 nucleotides: TGTGCCAGCAGTGAAGGACTAGCGGGAGCCGGGGAGCTGTTTTTT. Translated: CASSEGLAGAGELFF.

This clone was seen more than once but under ten times. The J gene is TRBJ2-3, the V gene TRBV19; 8 nucleotides agree with TRBD1. Germline values: CDR1 LNHDA, CDR2 SQIVND (reference sequence). Trimming removed 6 bases from V and 1 base from J; junction bases left unmatched: 6. The CDR3 length is 15 residues. The CDR3 sequence: CASRQGDVGTDTQYF. The CDR3 bases are TGTGCCAGTAGACAGGGGGATGTGGGCACAGATACGCAGTATTTT.

The rearrangement links TRBV4-2 to TRBJ2-5; no definite D call. The J call could be wrong; TRBJ2-7 is a better fit for the DNA end. Germline V gene data show CDR1 as LGHNA and CDR2 as YNFKEQ. This CDR3 contains 16 residues. This CDR3 is CASSPLEEAASYEQYF. As DNA, the CDR3 is TGTGCCAGCAGCCCCCTAGAGGAAGCTGCCTCCTACGAGCAGTACTTC.

The chain recombines TRBV10-1 with TRBJ1-4; D is perhaps TRBD1 (6 bases). The V gene's germline CDR1 is WNHNN and CDR2 SYGVQD (reference sequence). The CDR3 runs to 15 residues. V lost 5 bases and J lost 0, with 10 bases in between. The CDR3 sequence is CASSPGQTTNEKLFF. CDR3 in DNA: TGCGCCAGCAGTCCGGGACAAACAACTAATGAAAAACTGTTTTTT.

This clone has only a few counts. The chain is built from TRBV4-1 and TRBJ2-5, with D uncertain. Near its end, the DNA agrees better with TRBJ2-7, so the J call may be wrong. From germline, CDR1 is MGHRA and CDR2 YSYEKL. This CDR3 has 14 residues. The CDR3 loop is CASSQVSSTYEQYF. CDR3 nucleotides: TGCGCCAGCAGCCAAGTTAGCAGCACCTACGAGCAGTACTTC.

This chain connects TRBV7-9 to TRBJ2-7; 11 bases map to TRBD2. V shed 0 bases, J shed 5 bases, and the junction held 9 bases outside the gene matches. Germline lookup yields CDR1 SEHNR and CDR2 FQNEAQ (reference sequence). CDR3 length: 17 residues. The CDR3 spells CASSLAVTSGSTDEQYF. DNA of the CDR3: TGTGCCAGCAGCTTAGCCGTTACTAGCGGGAGTACCGACGAGCAGTACTTC.

The CDR3 DNA reads as TGTGCCAGCAGCCACAACAGGTACGAGCAGTACTTC. Protein product: CASSHNRYEQYF. The chain employs TRBV14 and TRBJ2-7; D is perhaps TRBD1 (5 bases). The CDR3 is 12 amino acids. V was shortened by 3 bases and J by 4 bases, with 7 bases between the two germline ends. CDR1 and CDR2 from the germline V gene are SGHDN and FVKESK.

This clone was picked up a small number of times. The genes are TRBV27 and TRBJ1-1; no definite D call. This CDR3 is built from 15 residues. Germline V gene lookup returns CDR1 MNHEY and CDR2 SMNVEV (reference sequence). V was clipped by 6 bases and J by 1 base, with 15 bases between them. The CDR3 spells CASSPEEGPNTEAFF. The CDR3 DNA follows: TGTGCCAGCAGCCCCGAAGAGGGCCCGAACACTGAAGCTTTCTTT.

This clone was seen only a few times. The chain couples TRBV9 to TRBJ1-1; 9 nucleotides agree with TRBD1. The germline CDR1 and CDR2 sequences are SGDLS and YYNGEE. Trimming took 3 bases from V and 9 from J; bases not matched to a gene: 3. The CDR3 length is 12 residues. The CDR3 coding sequence is TGTGCCAGCAGCGAACAGGGGGCAAAAGCTTTCTTT. It codes for CASSEQGAKAFF.

J is TRBJ1-4 and V is TRBV28, with D possibly being TRBD1 (5 bases). V lost 1 base and J lost 8, with 11 bases in between. Germline V gene lookup returns CDR1 MDHEN and CDR2 SYDVKM. The CDR3 is made up of 14 amino acids. Written as DNA, the CDR3 is TGTGCCAGCAGTTTATCGCAGGGCGGAGAAAAACTGTTTTTT. It is translated as CASSLSQGGEKLFF.

A few counts support this clone. The chain links TRBV9 to TRBJ2-6; 9 bases map to TRBD1. CDR3 length: 16 residues. CDR1 and CDR2 from the germline V gene are SGDLS and YYNGEE. Trimming at V came to 3 bases and at J to 3 bases, leaving 4 bases not matched to a gene. CDR3 DNA: TGTGCCAGCAGCGCGGGACAGGGTTTTGGGGCCAACGTCCTGACTTTC. Amino acid sequence: CASSAGQGFGANVLTF.

This clone was observed a few times. The genes are TRBV5-1 and TRBJ2-7; a possible D gene is TRBD2 (5 bases). V lost 7 bases and J 4 bases, leaving 21 bases between the germline ends. Germline loops: CDR1 SGHRS, CDR2 YFSETQ. The CDR3 extends over 15 amino acids. The CDR3 DNA sequence: TGCGCCAGCCGCCCCTTACTAGTAGGTGGGTACGAGCAGTACTTC. Its protein product is CASRPLLVGGYEQYF.

Only a few counts were recorded for this clone. The V and J genes are TRBV19 and TRBJ1-5, with D possibly TRBD1 on 6 matching bases. Trimming removed 6 bases at V and 0 bases at J, with 15 bases between. The CDR3 is made up of 16 amino acids. Germline CDR1 reads LNHDA; CDR2 reads SQIVND (reference sequence). CDR3 nucleotide sequence: TGTGCCAGTAGGGCAAGGACAGCTGATAGCAATCAGCCCCAGCATTTT. This translates into CASRARTADSNQPQHF.